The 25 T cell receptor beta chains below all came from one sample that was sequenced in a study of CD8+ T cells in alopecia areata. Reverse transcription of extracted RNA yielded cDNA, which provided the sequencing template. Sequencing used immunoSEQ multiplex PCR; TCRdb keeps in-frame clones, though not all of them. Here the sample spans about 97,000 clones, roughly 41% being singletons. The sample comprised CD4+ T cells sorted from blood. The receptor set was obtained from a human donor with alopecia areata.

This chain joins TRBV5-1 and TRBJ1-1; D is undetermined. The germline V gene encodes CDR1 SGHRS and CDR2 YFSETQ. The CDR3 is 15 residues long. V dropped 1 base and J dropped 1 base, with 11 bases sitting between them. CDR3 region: CASSLINRKNTEAFF. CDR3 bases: TGCGCCAGCAGCTTGATAAACAGAAAGAACACTGAAGCTTTCTTT.

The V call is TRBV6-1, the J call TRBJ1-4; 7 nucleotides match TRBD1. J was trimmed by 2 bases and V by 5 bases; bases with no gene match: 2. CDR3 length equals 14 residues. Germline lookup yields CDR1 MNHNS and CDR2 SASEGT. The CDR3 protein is CASSNRGTNEKLFF. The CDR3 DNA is TGTGCCAGCAGTAACAGGGGCACTAATGAAAAACTGTTTTTT.

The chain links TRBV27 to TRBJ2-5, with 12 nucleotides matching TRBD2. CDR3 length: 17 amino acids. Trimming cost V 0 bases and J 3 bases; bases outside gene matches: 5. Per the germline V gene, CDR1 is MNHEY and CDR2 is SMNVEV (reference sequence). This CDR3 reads CASSLSMTSGGKETQYF. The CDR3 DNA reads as TGTGCCAGCAGTTTATCGATGACTAGCGGGGGAAAAGAGACCCAGTACTTC.

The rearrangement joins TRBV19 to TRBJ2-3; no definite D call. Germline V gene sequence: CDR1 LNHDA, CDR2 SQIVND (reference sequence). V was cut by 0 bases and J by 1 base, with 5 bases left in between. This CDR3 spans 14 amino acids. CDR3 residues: CASSIDRGTDTQYF. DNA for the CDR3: TGTGCCAGTAGTATAGATCGGGGCACAGATACGCAGTATTTT.

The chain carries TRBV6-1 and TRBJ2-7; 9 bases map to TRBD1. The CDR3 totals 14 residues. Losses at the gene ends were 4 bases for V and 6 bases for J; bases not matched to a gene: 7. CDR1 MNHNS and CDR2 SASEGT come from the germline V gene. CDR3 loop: CASSGWTGVFEQYF. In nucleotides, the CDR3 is TGTGCCAGCAGTGGGTGGACAGGGGTGTTCGAGCAGTACTTC.

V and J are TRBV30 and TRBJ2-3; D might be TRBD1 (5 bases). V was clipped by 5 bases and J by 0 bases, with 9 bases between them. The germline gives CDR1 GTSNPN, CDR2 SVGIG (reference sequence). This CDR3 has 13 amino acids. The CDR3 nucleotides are TGTGCCTGGGTGGGGCGGAGCACAGATACGCAGTATTTT. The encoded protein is CAWVGRSTDTQYF.

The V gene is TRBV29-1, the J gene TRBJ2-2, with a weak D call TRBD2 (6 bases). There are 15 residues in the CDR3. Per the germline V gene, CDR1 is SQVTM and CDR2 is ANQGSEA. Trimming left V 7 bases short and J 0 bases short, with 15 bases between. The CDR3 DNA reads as TGCAGCGCCCGCACCGGGACTTCGAACACCGGGGAGCTGTTTTTT. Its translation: CSARTGTSNTGELFF.

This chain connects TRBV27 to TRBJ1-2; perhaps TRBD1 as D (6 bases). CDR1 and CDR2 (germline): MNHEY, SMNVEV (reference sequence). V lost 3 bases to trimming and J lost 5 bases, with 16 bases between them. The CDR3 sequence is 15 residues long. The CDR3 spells CASSLSAGAGYGYTF. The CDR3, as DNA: TGTGCCAGCAGTTTGTCGGCAGGGGCTGGGTATGGCTACACCTTC.

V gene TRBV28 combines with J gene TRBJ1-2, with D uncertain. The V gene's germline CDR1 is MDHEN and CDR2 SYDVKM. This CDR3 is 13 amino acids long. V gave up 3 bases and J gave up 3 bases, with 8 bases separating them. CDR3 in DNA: TGTGCCAGCAGTTTGGTGGCTCACTATGGCTACACCTTC. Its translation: CASSLVAHYGYTF.

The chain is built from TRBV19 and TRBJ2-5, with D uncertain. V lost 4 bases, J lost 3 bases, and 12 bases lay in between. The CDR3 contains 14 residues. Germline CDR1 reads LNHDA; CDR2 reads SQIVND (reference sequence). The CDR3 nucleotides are TGTGCCAGTAGTAGTCACGGACGGGAAGAGACCCAGTACTTC. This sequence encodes CASSSHGREETQYF.

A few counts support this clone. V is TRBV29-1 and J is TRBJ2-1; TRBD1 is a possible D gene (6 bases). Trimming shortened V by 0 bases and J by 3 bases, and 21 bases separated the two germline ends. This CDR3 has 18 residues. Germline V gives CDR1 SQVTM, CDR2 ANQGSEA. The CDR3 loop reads CSVEDRSGAGQFYNEQFF. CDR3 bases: TGCAGCGTTGAAGACCGATCAGGGGCCGGACAGTTCTACAATGAGCAGTTCTTC.

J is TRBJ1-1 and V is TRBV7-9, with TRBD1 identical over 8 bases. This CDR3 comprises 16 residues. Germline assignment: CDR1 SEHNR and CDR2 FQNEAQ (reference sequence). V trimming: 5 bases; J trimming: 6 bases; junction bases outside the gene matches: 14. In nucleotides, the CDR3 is TGTGCCAGCAGCGATAACCCGGACAGGGTTTGGGCTGAAGCTTTCTTT. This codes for CASSDNPDRVWAEAFF. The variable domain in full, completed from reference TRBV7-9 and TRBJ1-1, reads DTGVSQNPRHKITKRGQNVTFRCDPISEHNRLYWYRQTLGQGPEFLTYFQNEAQLEKSRLLSDRFSAERPKGSFSTLEIQRTEQGDSAMYLCASSDNPDRVWAEAFFGQGTRLTVV.

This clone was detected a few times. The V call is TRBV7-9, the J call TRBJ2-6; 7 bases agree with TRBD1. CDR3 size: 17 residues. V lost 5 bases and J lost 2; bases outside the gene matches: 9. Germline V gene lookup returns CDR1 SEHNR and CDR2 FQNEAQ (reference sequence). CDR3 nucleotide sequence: TGTGCCAGCAGCGGTACCGGGACAGTCGCTGGGGCCAACGTCCTGACTTTC. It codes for CASSGTGTVAGANVLTF.

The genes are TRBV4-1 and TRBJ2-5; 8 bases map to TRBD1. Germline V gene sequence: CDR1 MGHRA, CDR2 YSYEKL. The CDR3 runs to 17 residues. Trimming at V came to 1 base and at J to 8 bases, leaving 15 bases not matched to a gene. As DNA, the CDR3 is TGCGCCAGCAGCCAAGGGGGTTCCGACAGGGGTCGCCTAACCCAGTACTTC. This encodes CASSQGGSDRGRLTQYF.

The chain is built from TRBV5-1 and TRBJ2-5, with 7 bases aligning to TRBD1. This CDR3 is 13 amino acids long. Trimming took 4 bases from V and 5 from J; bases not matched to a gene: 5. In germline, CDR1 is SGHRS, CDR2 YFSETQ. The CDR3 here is CASSLDRAETQYF. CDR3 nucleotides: TGCGCCAGCAGCCTTGACAGGGCTGAGACCCAGTACTTC.

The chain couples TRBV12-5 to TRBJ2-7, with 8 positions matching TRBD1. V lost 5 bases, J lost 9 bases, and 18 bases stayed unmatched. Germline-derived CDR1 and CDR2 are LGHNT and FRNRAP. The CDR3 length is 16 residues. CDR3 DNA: TGTGCTAGTGGTCCGCCCCGGACAGGGTATTTTAATGGGCAGTACTTC. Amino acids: CASGPPRTGYFNGQYF.

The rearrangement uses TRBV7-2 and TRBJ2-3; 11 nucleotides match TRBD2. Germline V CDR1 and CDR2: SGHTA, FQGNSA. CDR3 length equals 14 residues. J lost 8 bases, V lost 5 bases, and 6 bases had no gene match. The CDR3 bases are TGTGCCAGCAGCCATACTACTAGCGGGGGTACGCAGTATTTT. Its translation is CASSHTTSGGTQYF.

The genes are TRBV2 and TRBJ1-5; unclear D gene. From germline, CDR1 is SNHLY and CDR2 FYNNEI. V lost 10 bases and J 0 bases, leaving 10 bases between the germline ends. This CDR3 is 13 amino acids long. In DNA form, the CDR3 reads TGTGCCACCGGAGAGAATAGCAATCAGCCCCAGCATTTT. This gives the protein CATGENSNQPQHF. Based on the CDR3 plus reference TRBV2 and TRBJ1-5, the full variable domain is EPEVTQTPSHQVTQMGQEVILRCVPISNHLYFYWYRQILGQKVEFLVSFYNNEISEKSEIFDDQFSVERPDGSNFTLKIRSTKLEDSAMYFCATGENSNQPQHFGDGTRLSIL.

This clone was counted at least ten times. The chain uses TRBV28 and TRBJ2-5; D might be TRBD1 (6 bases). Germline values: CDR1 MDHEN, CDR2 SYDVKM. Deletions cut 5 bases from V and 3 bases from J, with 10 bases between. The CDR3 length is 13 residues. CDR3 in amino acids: CASSVQGKETQYF. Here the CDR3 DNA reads TGTGCCAGCAGTGTACAGGGAAAAGAGACCCAGTACTTC.

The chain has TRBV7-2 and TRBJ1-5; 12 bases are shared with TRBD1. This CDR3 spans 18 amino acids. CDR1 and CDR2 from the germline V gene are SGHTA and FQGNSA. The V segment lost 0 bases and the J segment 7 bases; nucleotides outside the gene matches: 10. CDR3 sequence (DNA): TGTGCCAGCAGCTTAGCGCGTACGGGACAGGGGGCGAGGCAGCCCCAGCATTTT. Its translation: CASSLARTGQGARQPQHF.

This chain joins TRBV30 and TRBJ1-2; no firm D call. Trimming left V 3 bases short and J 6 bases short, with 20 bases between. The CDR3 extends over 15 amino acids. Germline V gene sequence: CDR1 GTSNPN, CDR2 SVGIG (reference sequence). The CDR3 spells CAWSKNRGGTDGYTF. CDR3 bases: TGTGCCTGGAGCAAGAATCGTGGCGGCACGGATGGCTACACCTTC.

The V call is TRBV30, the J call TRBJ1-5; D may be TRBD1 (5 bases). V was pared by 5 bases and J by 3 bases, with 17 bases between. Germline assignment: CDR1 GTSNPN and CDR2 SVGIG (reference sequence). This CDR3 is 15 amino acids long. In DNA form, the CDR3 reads TGTGCCTGGGGGACTGGAACAGTAAACAATCAGCCCCAGCATTTT. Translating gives CAWGTGTVNNQPQHF.

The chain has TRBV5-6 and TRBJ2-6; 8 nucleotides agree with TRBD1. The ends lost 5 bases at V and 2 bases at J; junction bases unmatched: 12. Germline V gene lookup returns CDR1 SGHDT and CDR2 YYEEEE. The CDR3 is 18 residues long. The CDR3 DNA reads TGTGCCAGCAGGGAAGACAGGGGATCGATAGCTGGGGCCAACGTCCTGACTTTC. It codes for CASREDRGSIAGANVLTF.

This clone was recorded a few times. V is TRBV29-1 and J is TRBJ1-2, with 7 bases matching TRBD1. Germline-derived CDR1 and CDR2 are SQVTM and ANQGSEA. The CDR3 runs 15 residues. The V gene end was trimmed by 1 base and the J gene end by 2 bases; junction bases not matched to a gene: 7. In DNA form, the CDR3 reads TGCAGCGTTGAAGTAGTTCCGGACAGGAACTATGGCTACACCTTC. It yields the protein CSVEVVPDRNYGYTF.

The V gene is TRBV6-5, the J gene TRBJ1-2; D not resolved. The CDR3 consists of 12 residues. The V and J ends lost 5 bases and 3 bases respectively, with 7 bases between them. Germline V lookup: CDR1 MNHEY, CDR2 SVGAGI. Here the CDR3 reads CASSTTDYGYTF. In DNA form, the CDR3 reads TGTGCCAGCAGTACAACAGACTATGGCTACACCTTC.